Given below is one TCR beta chain in context. This entry is derived from a study of molecular identifiers for immune sequencing clone quantification. Germline lookup yields CDR1 SEHNR and CDR2 FQNEAQ (reference sequence). CDR3 length: 14 amino acids. Trimming shortened V by 2 bases and J by 6 bases, and 14 bases separated the two germline ends. TCRdb called the PCR reads again in MiXCR, with one record for every CDR3 protein. The sample lists about 640,000 distinct CDR3 sequences; less than 20% were seen once. This receptor was taken from a human donor in good health. Some libraries in this study had Jurkat cell RNA spiked in. The chain joins TRBV7-9 to TRBJ2-7; D not certain. The source material was naive CD8+ T cells from blood, with Jurkat cell RNA spiked in. The subset was: FACS-sorted CD8+CD4-CCR7+CD45RA+ naive T cells. CDR3 DNA sequence: TGTGCCAGCAGCTTATCGGCAGGACCTCTCGAGCAGTACTTC. Amino acid sequence: CASSLSAGPLEQYF. Using reference TRBV7-9 and TRBJ2-7 for the parts outside the CDR3, the full variable domain is DTGVSQNPRHKITKRGQNVTFRCDPISEHNRLYWYRQTLGQGPEFLTYFQNEAQLEKSRLLSDRFSAERPKGSFSTLEIQRTEQGDSAMYLCASSLSAGPLEQYFGPGTRLTVT.